This TCR beta chain derives from a study of Graves' ophthalmopathy and Graves' hyperthyroidism. Overall study findings and caveats: Clonotypes were expanded in thyroid at above 0.001 frequency, and most also appeared in blood. Using 13 signatures, a model distinguished ophthalmopathy from stable hyperthyroidism, reaching roughly 90% sensitivity and 81.08% specificity.

As to this clonotype: Its matching antigen is unknown.

The hyperthyroidism patients, aged 18 to 65, had been newly diagnosed, with under 2 months' duration. TCR beta CDR3 regions were amplified from RNA transcripts. HTBI primers served in a first-round RT-PCR, which a second-round multiplex PCR followed. TCRdb reprocessed the multiplex PCR reads with MiXCR, giving one entry per CDR3 protein. The table has some 350,000 distinct CDR3 sequences, about a sixth seen once. Germline lookup yields CDR1 MDHEN and CDR2 SYDVKM. The CDR3 extends over 14 amino acids. Trimming stripped 4 bases from V and 7 bases from J, with 17 bases between. The sample was peripheral blood. This chain links TRBV28 with TRBJ2-7; D is possibly TRBD2 (6 bases). The receptor was isolated from an adult woman with stable Graves' hyperthyroidism. The chain's CDR3 is CASSYGGRGREQYF. In DNA form, the CDR3 reads TGTGCCAGCAGTTACGGTGGGCGGGGCCGGGAGCAGTACTTC.